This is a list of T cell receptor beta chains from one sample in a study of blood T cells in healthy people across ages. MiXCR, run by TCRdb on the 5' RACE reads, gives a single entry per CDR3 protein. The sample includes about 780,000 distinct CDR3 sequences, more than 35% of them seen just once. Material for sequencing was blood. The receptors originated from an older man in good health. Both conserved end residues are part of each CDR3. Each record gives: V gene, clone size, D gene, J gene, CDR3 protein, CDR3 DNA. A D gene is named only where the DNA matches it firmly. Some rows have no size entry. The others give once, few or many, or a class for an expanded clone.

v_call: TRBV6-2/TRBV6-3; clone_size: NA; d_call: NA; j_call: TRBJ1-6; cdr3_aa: CASSYGPRRAAGPYNSPLHF; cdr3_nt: TGTGCCAGCAGTTACGGCCCCCGACGCGCCGCGGGACCCTATAATTCACCCCTCCACTTT
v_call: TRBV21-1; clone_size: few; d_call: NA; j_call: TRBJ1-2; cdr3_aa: CASSKWDPGRQANYGYTF; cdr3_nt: TGTGCCAGCAGCAAATGGGATCCGGGACGGCAAGCTAACTATGGCTACACCTTC
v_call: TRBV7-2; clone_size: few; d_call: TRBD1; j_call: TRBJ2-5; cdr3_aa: CASKQGLETQYF; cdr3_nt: TGTGCCAGCAAACAGGGGCTTGAGACCCAGTACTTC
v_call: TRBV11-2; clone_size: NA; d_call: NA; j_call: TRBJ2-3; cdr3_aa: CASSFRGGPDTQYF; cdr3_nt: TGTGCCAGCAGCTTTCGAGGCGGGCCAGATACGCAGTATTTT
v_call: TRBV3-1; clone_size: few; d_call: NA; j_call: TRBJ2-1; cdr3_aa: CASSRQSEQFF; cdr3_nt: TGTGCCAGCAGCCGGCAGTCCGAGCAGTTCTTC
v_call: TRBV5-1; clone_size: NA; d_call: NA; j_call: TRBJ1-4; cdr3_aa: CASSSGAPDTTNEKLFF; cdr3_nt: TGCGCCAGCAGCTCCGGCGCACCAGACACAACTAATGAAAAACTGTTTTTT
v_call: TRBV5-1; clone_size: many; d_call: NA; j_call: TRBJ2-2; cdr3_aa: CASSFQGGTGELFF; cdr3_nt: TGCGCCAGCAGCTTTCAGGGTGGAACCGGGGAGCTGTTTTTT
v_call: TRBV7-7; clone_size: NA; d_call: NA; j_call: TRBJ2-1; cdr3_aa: CASSLGSGAVEEQFF; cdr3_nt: TGTGCTAGCAGCTTAGGATCAGGGGCCGTCGAGGAGCAGTTCTTC
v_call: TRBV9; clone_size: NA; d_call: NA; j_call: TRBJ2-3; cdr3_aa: CASSVGANTDTQYF; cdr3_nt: TGTGCCAGCAGCGTAGGGGCAAACACAGATACGCAGTATTTT
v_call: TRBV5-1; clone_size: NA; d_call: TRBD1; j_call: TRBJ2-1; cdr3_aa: CASSRQGPSRSEQFF; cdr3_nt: TGCGCCAGCAGCCGACAGGGGCCGAGTCGAAGTGAGCAGTTCTTC
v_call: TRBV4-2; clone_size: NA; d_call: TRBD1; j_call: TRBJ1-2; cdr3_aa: CASSQVMATGGVLGYTF; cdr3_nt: TGTGCCAGCAGCCAAGTGATGGCTACAGGGGGCGTGTTGGGCTACACCTTC
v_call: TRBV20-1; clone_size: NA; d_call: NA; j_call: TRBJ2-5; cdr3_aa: CSASPRAQETQYF; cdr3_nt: TGCAGTGCTAGCCCCCGCGCTCAAGAGACCCAGTACTTC
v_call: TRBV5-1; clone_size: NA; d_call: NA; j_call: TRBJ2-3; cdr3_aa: CASSFRQGGDTQYF; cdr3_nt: TGCGCCAGCAGCTTCCGACAGGGAGGAGATACGCAGTATTTT
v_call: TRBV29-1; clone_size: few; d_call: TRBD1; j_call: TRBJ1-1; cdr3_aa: CSVRQGGNTEAFF; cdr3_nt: TGCAGTGTTCGACAGGGGGGGAACACTGAAGCTTTCTTT
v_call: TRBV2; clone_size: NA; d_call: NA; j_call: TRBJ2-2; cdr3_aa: CASKLGALTGELFF; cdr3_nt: TGTGCCAGCAAGTTGGGGGCCCTAACCGGGGAGCTGTTTTTT
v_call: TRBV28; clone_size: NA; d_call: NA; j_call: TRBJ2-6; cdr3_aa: CASSFLAAGANVLTF; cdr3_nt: TGTGCCAGCAGTTTCCTCGCCGCCGGGGCCAACGTCCTGACTTTC
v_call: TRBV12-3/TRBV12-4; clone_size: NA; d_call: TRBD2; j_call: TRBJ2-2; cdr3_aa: CASRLGTSGRFGELFF; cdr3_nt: TGTGCCAGCAGACTAGGGACTAGCGGGAGGTTCGGGGAGCTGTTTTTT
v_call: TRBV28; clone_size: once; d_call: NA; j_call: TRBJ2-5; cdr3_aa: CASSSQGGSETQYF; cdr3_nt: TGTGCCAGCAGTTCACAGGGTGGGTCGGAGACCCAGTACTTC
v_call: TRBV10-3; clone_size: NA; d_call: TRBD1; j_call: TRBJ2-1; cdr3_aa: CATTGARRDEQFF; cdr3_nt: TGTGCCACCACAGGGGCCCGAAGGGATGAGCAGTTCTTC
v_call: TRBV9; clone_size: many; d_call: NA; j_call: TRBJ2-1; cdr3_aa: CASSTGSVEQFF; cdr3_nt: TGTGCCAGCAGCACAGGGTCGGTTGAGCAGTTCTTC
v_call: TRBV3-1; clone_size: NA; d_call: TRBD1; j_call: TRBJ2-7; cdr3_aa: CASSQDWGTGGEEQYF; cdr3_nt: TGTGCCAGCAGCCAAGATTGGGGGACAGGGGGGGAAGAGCAGTACTTC
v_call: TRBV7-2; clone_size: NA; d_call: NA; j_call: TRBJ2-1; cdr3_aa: CASSRISNEQFF; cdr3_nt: TGTGCCAGCAGCAGAATTAGCAATGAGCAGTTCTTC
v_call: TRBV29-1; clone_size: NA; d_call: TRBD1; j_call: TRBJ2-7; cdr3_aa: CSGVTGITYEQYF; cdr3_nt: TGCAGCGGGGTGACAGGGATCACCTACGAGCAGTACTTC
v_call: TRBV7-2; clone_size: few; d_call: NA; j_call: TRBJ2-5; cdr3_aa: CASSRGGPLTTQYF; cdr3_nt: TGTGCCAGCAGCCGGGGCGGGCCTCTTACGACCCAGTACTTC
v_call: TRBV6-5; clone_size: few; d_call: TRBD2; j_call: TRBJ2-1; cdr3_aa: CASSYSGGRGYNEQFF; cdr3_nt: TGTGCCAGCAGTTACTCGGGCGGGCGGGGGTACAATGAGCAGTTCTTC
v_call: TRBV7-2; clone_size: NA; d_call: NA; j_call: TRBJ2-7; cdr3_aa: CASSLDGLGEQYF; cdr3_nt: TGCGCCAGCAGCTTAGACGGTCTGGGCGAGCAGTACTTC
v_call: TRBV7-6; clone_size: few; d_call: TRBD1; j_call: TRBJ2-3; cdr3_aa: CASSLLRGPDTQYF; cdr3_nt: TGTGCCAGCAGCCTCCTCAGGGGGCCAGATACGCAGTATTTT
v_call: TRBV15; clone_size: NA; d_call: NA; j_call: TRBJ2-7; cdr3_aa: CATSREWGRRSYEQYF; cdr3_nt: TGTGCCACCAGCAGAGAATGGGGCAGACGCTCCTACGAGCAGTACTTC
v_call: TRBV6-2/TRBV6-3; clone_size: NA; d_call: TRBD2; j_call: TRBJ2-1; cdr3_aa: CASRAALAGEHNEQFF; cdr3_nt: TGTGCCAGCAGAGCCGCCTTAGCGGGGGAACACAATGAGCAGTTCTTC
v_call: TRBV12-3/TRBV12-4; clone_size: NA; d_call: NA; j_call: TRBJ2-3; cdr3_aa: CASSWKTIGSTDTQYF; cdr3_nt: TGTGCCAGCAGTTGGAAGACCATTGGAAGCACAGATACGCAGTATTTT
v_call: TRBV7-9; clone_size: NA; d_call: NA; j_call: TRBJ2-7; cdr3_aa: CASSKGRGVHEQYF; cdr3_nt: TGTGCCAGCAGCAAGGGACGGGGTGTACACGAGCAGTACTTC
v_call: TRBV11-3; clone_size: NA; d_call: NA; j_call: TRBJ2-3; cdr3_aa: CASSLDWGSGDTQYF; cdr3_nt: TGTGCCAGCAGCTTAGACTGGGGTAGTGGAGATACGCAGTATTTT
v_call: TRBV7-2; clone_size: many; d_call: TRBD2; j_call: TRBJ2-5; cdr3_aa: CASSLGTSGEQETQYF; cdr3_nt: TGTGCCAGCAGCTTAGGGACTAGCGGGGAGCAAGAGACCCAGTACTTC
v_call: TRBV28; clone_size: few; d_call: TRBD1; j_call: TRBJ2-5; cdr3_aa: CASSAQGAGETQYF; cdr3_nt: TGTGCCAGCAGCGCACAGGGGGCTGGAGAGACCCAGTACTTC
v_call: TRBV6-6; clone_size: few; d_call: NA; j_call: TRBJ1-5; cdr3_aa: CASSHASNQPQHF; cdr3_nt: TGTGCCAGCAGCCACGCCAGCAATCAGCCCCAGCATTTT
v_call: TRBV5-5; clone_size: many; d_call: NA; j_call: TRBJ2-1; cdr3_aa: CASSLQHGGAEQFF; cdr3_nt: TGTGCCAGCAGCTTGCAGCACGGCGGGGCTGAGCAGTTCTTC